Listed here are 3 T cell receptor beta chains from one sample, sequenced in a study of T cells expressing NK-cell markers. Reanalyzing the 5' RACE reads, TCRdb keeps one entry per CDR3 protein, without DNA. The sample's table shows some 300,000 distinct CDR3 sequences. Sample: blood T cells: a sorted CD56 or NKG2C T cell subset, CD4+ or CD8+ T cells, or bulk PBMC T cells (not recorded which). The receptors here all came from a man aged 18 to 30 in good health.

The V call is TRBV20-1, the J call TRBJ2-1; TCRdb calls TRBD1, which cannot be checked without DNA. Germline CDR1 reads DFQATT; CDR2 reads SNEGSKA (reference sequence). The CDR3 spans 15 residues. This chain's CDR3 is CSASIGTGITNEQFF.

V is TRBV20-1 and J is TRBJ2-7; the TCRdb D gene call, TRBD1, has no DNA to confirm it. CDR1 and CDR2 (germline): DFQATT, SNEGSKA (reference sequence). The CDR3 has 14 amino acids. CDR3: CSARGGGSEGKQYF.

This sequence joins TRBV24-1 and TRBJ2-2; TCRdb outputs TRBD1, but without DNA this stays unchecked. The germline CDR1 and CDR2 sequences are KGHDR and SFDVKD. CDR3 length: 14 amino acids. The CDR3 sequence is CATSSGGFTGELFF.